The clone carrying this TCR beta chain came up many times. The data derive from a study of T cells in Graves' hyperthyroidism and ophthalmopathy. RNA transcripts gave rise to amplified TCR beta CDR3 regions. During a first-round RT-PCR of the TCR CDR3, the HTBI primer set was used. Each CDR3 protein gets one entry after TCRdb re-called the multiplex PCR reads with MiXCR. The repertoire consists of under 800,000 distinct CDR3 sequences, with around 15% occurring once and the leading ten covering approximately 10%. Germline V gene lookup returns CDR1 SGHRS and CDR2 YFSETQ. Trimming took 4 bases from V and 1 from J; bases not matched to a gene: 5. The CDR3 totals 17 residues. Based on clinical symptoms, serum thyroxine and TRAb, thyroid ultrasound and orbital computed tomography, diagnoses were reached.

This clonotype originated in a woman between 18 and 29 years old with Graves' hyperthyroidism. The sample comprised blood. V is TRBV5-1 and J is TRBJ2-5, with 15 positions matching TRBD2. The CDR3 protein is CASSSGLAGGLQETQYF. CDR3 nucleotide sequence: TGCGCCAGCAGCAGCGGACTAGCGGGAGGGCTCCAAGAGACCCAGTACTTC.